This T cell receptor beta chain stems from a study of shared clonotypes between healthy human individuals. The CDR3 runs 15 residues. The V end was cut by 6 bases, the J end by 5 bases, with 19 bases between. Per germline, CDR1 KGHSH and CDR2 LQKENI. Evenly divided among several immunoSEQ plates was the genomic DNA of each subset. Assay: immunoSEQ multiplex PCR; the TCRdb copy retains only in-frame clones and omits some. The data hold 2 million to 2.5 million clones, with 95% observed a single time. The material sequenced was naive CD4+ T cells sorted from blood. Noted subset: CD45RA+ positively selected. The chain links TRBV18 to TRBJ2-5, with D perhaps TRBD2 (6 bases). The sequence came from a man between 18 and 29 years old in good health. The CDR3 coding sequence is TGTGCCAGCTCCCCCGGGGACGGGGGATCGGAGACCCAGTACTTC. This translates into CASSPGDGGSETQYF.